A selection of T cell receptor beta chains follows, all from one sample in a study of T cells in Graves' hyperthyroidism and ophthalmopathy. TCRdb re-called the multiplex PCR reads through MiXCR, storing one row per CDR3 protein. In the table there are about 640,000 distinct CDR3 sequences, about 14% of which are singletons. Specimen: blood. All receptors come from a woman in her forties or fifties with Graves' ophthalmopathy. CDR3s include the opening cysteine and the closing phenylalanine or tryptophan. The D gene is left open where the match is weak. Clone size is shown for a subset of rows, as once, few, many or a class of expanded clone.

many	TRBV12-3/TRBV12-4	TRBJ1-5	-	CASSLVLNQPQHF	TGTGCCAGCAGTTTAGTGTTAAATCAGCCCCAGCATTTT
many	TRBV5-1	TRBJ1-5	TRBD1	CASSLGDRVGGQPQHF	TGCGCCAGCAGCTTGGGGGACAGGGTGGGGGGCCAGCCCCAGCATTTT
-	TRBV30	TRBJ1-1	-	CAWSGQGRAEAFF	TGTGCCTGGAGTGGCCAGGGGAGGGCTGAAGCTTTCTTT
many	TRBV19	TRBJ1-4	-	CASSPSRGGEKLFF	TGTGCCAGTAGTCCCTCAAGGGGAGGCGAAAAACTGTTTTTT
-	TRBV28	TRBJ1-6	TRBD1	CASSPGTDNSPLHF	TGTGCCAGCAGTCCCGGGACAGATAATTCACCCCTCCACTTT
once	TRBV5-1	TRBJ2-1	TRBD2	CASSLAGGSGDYNEQFF	TGTGCCAGCAGCTTAGCGGGTGGTAGCGGGGATTACAATGAGCAGTTCTTC
many	TRBV3-1	TRBJ1-1	TRBD1	CASSQDTGTGEGAFF	TGTGCCAGCAGCCAGGATACCGGGACAGGAGAAGGAGCTTTCTTT
many	TRBV20-1	TRBJ1-6	-	CSASFSLINSPLHF	TGCAGTGCTAGTTTCAGTCTGATCAATTCACCCCTCCACTTT
many	TRBV29-1	TRBJ1-1	-	CSADKHLNTEAFF	TGCAGCGCTGACAAACACCTGAACACTGAAGCTTTCTTT
-	TRBV6-2/TRBV6-3	TRBJ2-3	TRBD2	CASSYPSGDPTDTQYF	TGTGCCAGCAGTTACCCCAGCGGGGATCCCACAGATACGCAGTATTTT
-	TRBV6-1	TRBJ2-7	-	CASSPIAEAYEQYF	TGTGCCAGCAGTCCCATAGCGGAGGCCTACGAGCAGTACTTC
few	TRBV3-1	TRBJ2-7	TRBD1	CASSLAWKGGETYEQYF	TGTGCCAGCAGCTTGGCCTGGAAAGGGGGCGAGACCTACGAGCAGTACTTC
-	TRBV5-4	TRBJ2-3	TRBD2	CALGTSGSGADTQYF	TGTGCCCTCGGGACTAGCGGGAGTGGGGCAGATACGCAGTATTTT
-	TRBV3-1	TRBJ2-3	-	CASSQQGQDTQYF	TGTGCCAGCAGCCAACAAGGGCAGGATACGCAGTATTTT
few	TRBV7-6	TRBJ2-2	TRBD1	CASSQRTGNTGELFF	TGTGCCAGCAGCCAGAGGACAGGGAACACCGGGGAGCTGTTTTTT
many	TRBV6-2/TRBV6-3	TRBJ2-7	TRBD1	CASSRRWDRSYEQYF	TGTGCCAGCAGCCGACGCTGGGACAGGTCCTACGAGCAGTACTTC
-	TRBV7-7	TRBJ2-5	-	CASTLLTGGQETQYF	TGTGCTAGCACCCTGTTGACAGGCGGGCAAGAGACCCAGTACTTC
many	TRBV5-1	TRBJ2-1	TRBD2	CASSPGLGLAGDYEQFF	TGCGCCAGCAGCCCTGGGTTGGGACTAGCGGGAGACTATGAGCAGTTCTTC
-	TRBV5-1	TRBJ2-4	-	CASSLNRDIAKNIQYF	TGCGCCAGCAGCTTGAACAGGGACATAGCCAAAAACATTCAGTACTTC
few	TRBV3-1	TRBJ2-4	-	CASSQEVVSKNIQYF	TGTGCCAGCAGCCAGGAGGTAGTATCCAAAAACATTCAGTACTTC
many	TRBV7-9	TRBJ2-1	-	CASRQQGPNEQFF	TGTGCCAGCAGACAGCAGGGTCCCAATGAGCAGTTCTTC
many	TRBV20-1	TRBJ2-1	-	CSARVGAEQFF	TGCAGTGCTAGAGTAGGAGCGGAGCAGTTCTTC
-	TRBV7-9	TRBJ2-5	-	CASSRYGQPETQYF	TGTGCCAGCAGCCGATACGGGCAGCCAGAGACCCAGTACTTC
few	TRBV25-1	TRBJ2-7	-	CASSELGVGDIYEQYF	TGTGCCAGCAGTGAATTGGGGGTGGGGGACATCTACGAGCAGTACTTC
-	TRBV20-1	TRBJ2-3	-	CSARDWGRSTDTQYF	TGCAGTGCTAGAGATTGGGGTAGGAGCACAGATACGCAGTATTTT
many	TRBV7-2	TRBJ2-7	-	CASSLGLGQYF	TGTGCCAGCAGCTTAGGACTCGGGCAGTACTTC
many	TRBV7-2	TRBJ1-2	TRBD1	CASSPRSGTGNYGYTF	TGTGCCAGCAGCCCGCGCTCCGGGACAGGGAACTATGGCTACACCTTC
-	TRBV28	TRBJ2-7	-	CASRIDPSMREQYF	TGTGCCAGCAGAATTGACCCGTCGATGAGGGAGCAGTACTTC
few	TRBV4-3	TRBJ2-7	-	CASSQDPGTWTYEQYF	TGCGCCAGCAGCCAAGACCCCGGGACCTGGACCTACGAGCAGTACTTC
many	TRBV6-2/TRBV6-3	TRBJ2-2	TRBD2	CASSSGTSVANGELFF	TGTGCCAGCAGCTCCGGGACTAGCGTCGCTAACGGGGAGCTGTTTTTT
-	TRBV4-3	TRBJ2-1	TRBD1	CASSQWTGDNEQFF	TGCGCCAGCAGCCAATGGACAGGGGACAATGAGCAGTTCTTC
many	TRBV7-2	TRBJ2-6	-	CASSLVRGSGANVLTF	TGTGCCAGCAGCTTAGTTCGGGGGTCTGGGGCCAACGTCCTGACTTTC
-	TRBV11-3	TRBJ2-3	TRBD1	CASSSDRGLSDTQYF	TGTGCCAGCAGCTCGGACAGGGGCTTATCAGATACGCAGTATTTT
many	TRBV7-3	TRBJ2-3	-	CASSLGLGGLDTQYF	TGTGCCAGCAGCTTAGGTCTAGGGGGGCTAGATACGCAGTATTTT
few	TRBV12-3/TRBV12-4	TRBJ2-3	TRBD1	CASATWTGRTDTQYF	TGTGCCAGCGCCACCTGGACAGGGAGAACAGATACGCAGTATTTT
few	TRBV19	TRBJ2-7	-	CASSSKASQIPYEQYF	TGTGCCAGTAGTTCAAAAGCCTCACAGATCCCCTACGAGCAGTACTTC